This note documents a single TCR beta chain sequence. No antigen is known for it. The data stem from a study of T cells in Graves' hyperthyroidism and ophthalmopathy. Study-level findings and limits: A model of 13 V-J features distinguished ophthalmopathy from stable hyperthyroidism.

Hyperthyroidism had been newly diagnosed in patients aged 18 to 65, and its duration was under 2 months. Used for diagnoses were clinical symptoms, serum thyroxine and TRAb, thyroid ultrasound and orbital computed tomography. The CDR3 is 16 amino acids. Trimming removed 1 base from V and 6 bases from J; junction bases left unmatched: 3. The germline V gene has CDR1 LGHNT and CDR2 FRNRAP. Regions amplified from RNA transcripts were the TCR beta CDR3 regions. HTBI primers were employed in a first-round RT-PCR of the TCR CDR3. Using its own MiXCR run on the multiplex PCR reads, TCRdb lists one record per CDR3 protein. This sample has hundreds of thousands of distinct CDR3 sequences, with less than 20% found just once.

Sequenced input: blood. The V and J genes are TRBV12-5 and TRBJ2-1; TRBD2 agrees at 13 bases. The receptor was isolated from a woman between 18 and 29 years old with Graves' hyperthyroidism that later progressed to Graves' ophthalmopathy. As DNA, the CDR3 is TGTGCTAGTGGTTTGGGTGGACTAGCGGGAGCCAATGAGCAGTTCTTC. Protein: CASGLGGLAGANEQFF.